These T cell receptor beta chains were read from a single sample in a study of T cells in narcolepsy. Clones were read by immunoSEQ multiplex PCR, and TCRdb kept only the in-frame ones, dropping some. This sample has about 40,000 clones, with approximately 88% found just once. The sample comprised CD45RA- memory CD4+ T cells from PBMCs. The receptors here all came from a human donor with narcolepsy. CDR3s include the opening cysteine and the closing phenylalanine or tryptophan. A D gene is named only where the DNA matches it firmly. The size field is filled for only some rows; it gives once, few, many or a size class.

d_call: TRBD2
v_call: TRBV7-2
j_call: TRBJ2-3
clone_size: .
cdr3_aa: CASSLAGGSTDTQYF
cdr3_nt: TGTGCCAGCAGCTTAGCGGGGGGGAGCACAGATACGCAGTATTTT

d_call: TRBD2
v_call: TRBV27
j_call: TRBJ2-1
clone_size: .
cdr3_aa: CASSLEREAGEQFF
cdr3_nt: TGTGCCAGCAGTTTAGAGCGGGAGGCGGGGGAGCAGTTCTTC

d_call: .
v_call: TRBV29-1
j_call: TRBJ2-7
clone_size: once
cdr3_aa: CSVEEGASREGQYF
cdr3_nt: TGCAGCGTTGAAGAGGGGGCCTCAAGGGAGGGGCAGTACTTC

d_call: .
v_call: TRBV11-2
j_call: TRBJ2-7
clone_size: .
cdr3_aa: CASSLDRFLYEQYF
cdr3_nt: TGTGCCAGCAGCTTAGACCGTTTCCTCTACGAGCAGTACTTC

d_call: .
v_call: TRBV15
j_call: TRBJ2-3
clone_size: once
cdr3_aa: CATSRVETDTQYF
cdr3_nt: TGTGCCACCAGCAGAGTTGAAACAGATACGCAGTATTTT

d_call: .
v_call: TRBV5-1
j_call: TRBJ2-1
clone_size: once
cdr3_aa: CASSGSGGGGYNEQFF
cdr3_nt: TGCGCCAGCAGCGGTAGCGGAGGCGGCGGTTACAATGAGCAGTTCTTC

d_call: .
v_call: TRBV6-5
j_call: TRBJ1-2
clone_size: .
cdr3_aa: CASSENLGGYTF
cdr3_nt: TGTGCCAGCAGTGAAAATTTGGGTGGCTACACCTTC

d_call: .
v_call: TRBV7-8
j_call: TRBJ2-5
clone_size: .
cdr3_aa: CASSLGLETQYF
cdr3_nt: TGTGCCAGCAGCCTGGGGTTAGAGACCCAGTACTTC

d_call: TRBD1
v_call: TRBV30
j_call: TRBJ1-1
clone_size: .
cdr3_aa: CAWSVNRDREAFF
cdr3_nt: TGTGCCTGGAGTGTTAACCGGGACAGGGAAGCTTTCTTT

d_call: .
v_call: TRBV5-8
j_call: TRBJ2-1
clone_size: .
cdr3_aa: CASSSGWGGTYNEQFF
cdr3_nt: TGTGCCAGCAGCTCTGGATGGGGTGGAACCTACAATGAGCAGTTCTTC

d_call: TRBD1
v_call: TRBV4-2
j_call: TRBJ2-2
clone_size: .
cdr3_aa: CASRRSGQGSANTGELFF
cdr3_nt: TGTGCCAGCAGGCGCTCGGGACAGGGGTCCGCGAACACCGGGGAGCTGTTTTTT

d_call: .
v_call: TRBV12-5
j_call: TRBJ1-5
clone_size: .
cdr3_aa: CASGFSGGNQPQHF
cdr3_nt: TGTGCTAGTGGTTTTTCAGGGGGCAATCAGCCCCAGCATTTT

d_call: .
v_call: TRBV27
j_call: TRBJ1-3
clone_size: few
cdr3_aa: CASSLGPVGNTIYF
cdr3_nt: TGTGCCAGCAGTTTAGGGCCTGTTGGAAACACCATATATTTT

d_call: .
v_call: TRBV11-3
j_call: TRBJ2-7
clone_size: few
cdr3_aa: CASSSRGVAHYEQYF
cdr3_nt: TGTGCCAGCAGCTCACGTGGGGTGGCTCACTACGAGCAGTACTTC

d_call: .
v_call: TRBV10-1
j_call: TRBJ2-1
clone_size: .
cdr3_aa: CASSSPYNEQFF
cdr3_nt: TGCGCCAGCAGCAGTCCATACAATGAGCAGTTCTTC

d_call: .
v_call: TRBV11-2
j_call: TRBJ2-7
clone_size: .
cdr3_aa: CASTSFHEQYF
cdr3_nt: TGTGCCAGTACTAGCTTCCACGAGCAGTACTTC

d_call: .
v_call: TRBV7-2
j_call: TRBJ1-1
clone_size: .
cdr3_aa: CASSLVARLEAFF
cdr3_nt: TGTGCCAGCAGCTTAGTGGCCCGACTTGAAGCTTTCTTT

d_call: .
v_call: TRBV7-2
j_call: TRBJ2-4
clone_size: few
cdr3_aa: CASSLAPTEGIQYF
cdr3_nt: TGTGCCAGCAGCTTAGCCCCCACTGAGGGCATTCAGTACTTC

d_call: TRBD1
v_call: TRBV19
j_call: TRBJ2-5
clone_size: .
cdr3_aa: CASGRTGETQYF
cdr3_nt: TGTGCCAGTGGCAGGACAGGGGAGACCCAGTACTTC

d_call: .
v_call: TRBV5-1
j_call: TRBJ2-7
clone_size: .
cdr3_aa: CASSWDVQRMGEQYF
cdr3_nt: TGCGCCAGCAGTTGGGACGTGCAAAGGATGGGCGAGCAGTACTTC

d_call: .
v_call: TRBV9
j_call: TRBJ2-1
clone_size: .
cdr3_aa: CASSALDSGSSYNEQFF
cdr3_nt: TGTGCCAGCAGCGCCCTTGATAGTGGGAGCTCCTACAATGAGCAGTTCTTC

d_call: .
v_call: TRBV15
j_call: TRBJ1-5
clone_size: .
cdr3_aa: CATSREMKGQPQHF
cdr3_nt: TGTGCCACCAGCAGAGAAATGAAAGGTCAGCCCCAGCATTTT

d_call: .
v_call: TRBV15
j_call: TRBJ1-2
clone_size: .
cdr3_aa: CATSRGGGGGYGYTF
cdr3_nt: TGTGCCACCAGCAGAGGCGGGGGAGGAGGCTATGGCTACACCTTC

d_call: TRBD2
v_call: TRBV5-6
j_call: TRBJ2-7
clone_size: .
cdr3_aa: CASSPLRRGLASYEQYF
cdr3_nt: TGTGCCAGCAGTCCGCTTAGACGTGGACTAGCGTCTTACGAGCAGTACTTC

d_call: .
v_call: TRBV25-1
j_call: TRBJ2-7
clone_size: .
cdr3_aa: CASSRGLGYEQYF
cdr3_nt: TGTGCCAGCTCCCGGGGCCTCGGGTACGAGCAGTACTTC

d_call: .
v_call: TRBV4-3
j_call: TRBJ2-3
clone_size: .
cdr3_aa: CASSQDLSSTDTQYF
cdr3_nt: TGCGCCAGCAGCCAAGATCTGTCAAGCACAGATACGCAGTATTTT

d_call: TRBD1
v_call: TRBV9
j_call: TRBJ1-4
clone_size: .
cdr3_aa: CASSRQGGNEKLFF
cdr3_nt: TGTGCCAGCAGCCGACAGGGAGGGAATGAAAAACTGTTTTTT

d_call: .
v_call: TRBV6-5
j_call: TRBJ1-1
clone_size: .
cdr3_aa: CASSYSVMNTEAFF
cdr3_nt: TGTGCCAGCAGTTACTCGGTGATGAACACTGAAGCTTTCTTT

d_call: .
v_call: TRBV29-1
j_call: TRBJ2-2
clone_size: .
cdr3_aa: CSVVWPNTGELFF
cdr3_nt: TGCAGCGTTGTCTGGCCGAACACCGGGGAGCTGTTTTTT

d_call: TRBD2
v_call: TRBV7-9
j_call: TRBJ2-1
clone_size: .
cdr3_aa: CASSLLQGRGGYNEQFF
cdr3_nt: TGTGCCAGCAGCCTATTGCAAGGGCGGGGGGGCTACAATGAGCAGTTCTTC

d_call: .
v_call: TRBV2
j_call: TRBJ1-1
clone_size: .
cdr3_aa: CASRRSNTEAFF
cdr3_nt: TGTGCCAGCAGGAGGAGCAACACTGAAGCTTTCTTT

d_call: TRBD1
v_call: TRBV4-3
j_call: TRBJ1-4
clone_size: .
cdr3_aa: CASSQDLGTGNEKLFF
cdr3_nt: TGCGCCAGCAGCCAAGATCTGGGGACAGGGAATGAAAAACTGTTTTTT

d_call: .
v_call: TRBV7-9
j_call: TRBJ1-2
clone_size: .
cdr3_aa: CASSPPGYTF
cdr3_nt: TGTGCCAGCAGCCCCCCTGGCTACACCTTC

d_call: .
v_call: TRBV19
j_call: TRBJ1-5
clone_size: few
cdr3_aa: CASSPINRGLDQPQHF
cdr3_nt: TGTGCCAGTAGTCCCATTAACCGGGGCTTGGACCAGCCCCAGCATTTT

d_call: .
v_call: TRBV19
j_call: TRBJ1-2
clone_size: .
cdr3_aa: CASSTNTGSF
cdr3_nt: TGTGCCAGTAGTACCAACACAGGGTCCTTC

d_call: .
v_call: TRBV23-1
j_call: TRBJ1-4
clone_size: .
cdr3_aa: CASSPRDGWGEKLFF
cdr3_nt: TGCGCCAGCAGTCCCCGGGACGGGTGGGGTGAAAAACTGTTTTTT

d_call: .
v_call: TRBV19
j_call: TRBJ2-3
clone_size: .
cdr3_aa: CASSVGALRPSTDTQYF
cdr3_nt: TGTGCCAGTAGTGTCGGGGCCCTACGTCCTAGCACAGATACGCAGTATTTT

d_call: TRBD1
v_call: TRBV19
j_call: TRBJ1-4
clone_size: .
cdr3_aa: CASSTGTAQEKLFF
cdr3_nt: TGTGCCAGTAGTACTGGGACAGCCCAAGAAAAACTGTTTTTT

d_call: .
v_call: TRBV27
j_call: TRBJ2-2
clone_size: .
cdr3_aa: CASRDVNRDSSQGNTGELFF
cdr3_nt: TGTGCCAGCAGGGACGTTAACCGGGACTCGTCACAAGGAAACACCGGGGAGCTGTTTTTT

d_call: .
v_call: TRBV11-2
j_call: TRBJ2-7
clone_size: .
cdr3_aa: CASSFGSPSTYEQYF
cdr3_nt: TGTGCCAGCAGCTTCGGGAGCCCCAGCACCTACGAGCAGTACTTC

d_call: .
v_call: TRBV6-6
j_call: TRBJ2-2
clone_size: .
cdr3_aa: CASSYSFGSDTGELFF
cdr3_nt: TGTGCCAGCAGTTACTCGTTCGGGTCGGACACCGGGGAGCTGTTTTTT